This entry is about one T cell receptor (delta chain). What it recognizes is unknown. CDR1 is TSWWSYY, CDR2 QGS, per germline. The CDR3 runs 22 residues. V was pared by 0 bases and J by 0 bases, with 29 bases between. This entry belongs to a study of Vδ1+ human thymocytes. General study results and limits: Highly polyclonal TRG and TRD repertoires with Gaussian CDR3 length distributions appeared in thymus.

The template was reverse-transcribed extracted RNA. Pooled V-gene forward primers with one constant-region reverse primer generated the CDR3 amplicons by multiplex PCR. With CATT, TCRdb re-called clones from the multiplex PCR reads. The sample carries some 73,000 delta-chain clones, approximately 30% recorded once. The sample consisted of Vdelta1+ gamma-delta thymocytes from the thymus. Subset in this sample: FACS-sorted CD3+ TCRalphabeta- TCRVdelta1+ TCRVdelta2- thymocytes. The TCR comes from a boy in the first two years of life who had congenital heart surgery. This chain joins TRDV1 and TRDJ1, with D tentatively TRDD3 (6 bases). The CDR3 protein is CALGELGNAGHWVPLYTDKLIF. Written as DNA, the CDR3 is TGTGCTCTTGGGGAACTAGGTAATGCGGGCCACTGGGTCCCCCTGTACACCGATAAACTCATCTTT.